This TCR beta chain was sequenced in a study of T cell responses to AZD1222 COVID-19 vaccine. Sequencing used immunoSEQ multiplex PCR; TCRdb keeps in-frame clones, though not all of them. Of around 46,000 clones listed, 89% are singletons. The TCR originated in an adult who received the AZD1222 COVID-19 vaccine. Sequences were derived from peripheral blood, sampled 28 days after the second AZD1222 dose.

The CDR3: CATGGGQGPKNIQYF. The DNA for the CDR3 is TGTGCCACTGGGGGGGGACAGGGTCCCAAAAACATTCAGTACTTC. V gene TRBV10-3 combines with J gene TRBJ2-4; TRBD1 matches at 9 bases. J was trimmed by 2 bases and V by 10 bases; bases with no gene match: 9. The CDR3 is made up of 15 amino acids. Germline-derived CDR1 and CDR2 are ENHRY and SYGVKD.